This T cell receptor beta chain is from a study of OX40 agonist ivuxolimab in advanced cancers. Overall study context: Having had anti-PD-1, anti-PD-L1 or anti-CTLA-4 therapy before was allowed, and over 35% had some. Three patients got partial responses; one had hepatocellular carcinoma and two had cutaneous melanoma.

CDR3 length equals 13 residues. V lost 7 bases, J lost 3 bases, and 13 bases lay in between. Germline V CDR1 and CDR2: ENHRY, SYGVKD. The investigators sampled blood at baseline, at cycle 4 day 1, and at cycle 7 day 1. This clone was seen a single time. Data came from immunoSEQ multiplex PCR; TCRdb stores just in-frame clones and leaves some out. The top ten clones hold about 2.7% of a sample with 52,000 or so clones, 85% of them seen once. The material was CD4+ or CD8+ T cells sorted from blood, obtained in a trial of the OX40 agonist ivuxolimab. The rearrangement joins TRBV10-3 to TRBJ2-7; D might be TRBD1 (6 bases). This sequence originates from an adult with an advanced solid tumor such as melanoma, head and neck, liver or kidney cancer. The CDR3 here is CAITGAGNYEQYF. Written as DNA, the CDR3 is TGTGCCATCACAGGGGCCGGTAACTACGAGCAGTACTTC.